Reported below is one TCR beta chain. The sample comes from a study of blood T cell repertoires in COVID-19. The protocol was immunoSEQ multiplex PCR, while the TCRdb copy is restricted to in-frame clones and leaves out a portion. The table records 350,000 to 500,000 clones, roughly 90% of them present only once. Trimming stripped 5 bases from V and 2 bases from J, with 12 bases between. The germline V gene encodes CDR1 SNHLY and CDR2 FYNNEI. CDR3 length: 15 amino acids. The source of this sequence is a man aged 18-30 years with COVID-19, enrolled during active disease. Sequences were obtained from peripheral blood. The chain uses TRBV2 and TRBJ2-2; D perhaps matches TRBD2 (6 bases). CDR3 amino acids: CASSTEGLNTGELFF. The CDR3 DNA reads TGTGCCAGCAGTACAGAGGGACTCAACACCGGGGAGCTGTTTTTT.